This record covers a single T cell receptor (beta chain). Antigen unknown. V was trimmed by 0 bases and J by 10 bases, leaving 15 bases between them. The V gene's germline CDR1 is LGHNA and CDR2 YNFKEQ. CDR3 length: 14 amino acids. This sample is drawn from a study of beta chain features in type 1 diabetes. Points from the study as a whole: For Type 1 diabetes patients, all four CD4+ subsets carried TCRB CDR3s that were moderately but significantly shorter. Diminished insertions and augmented deletions at VDJ junctions characterized type 1 diabetes patients. Any PCR bias toward short templates would affect both groups alike.

As every portion of the isolated RNA was reverse transcribed, the sequencing read expressed TCRB transcripts. The assay was immunoSEQ multiplex PCR, and TCRdb's table has in-frame clones only and misses some. The data hold about 290,000 clones, with approximately 8% observed a single time. The sequencing input was central memory CD4+ T cells from blood. V gene TRBV4-2 combines with J gene TRBJ1-1, with D perhaps TRBD1 (6 bases). The source is a woman aged 18-30 years in good health. The DNA for the CDR3 is TGTGCCAGCAGCCAAGATAGGGCACAGGGAGGAGCTTTCTTT. Its translation: CASSQDRAQGGAFF.